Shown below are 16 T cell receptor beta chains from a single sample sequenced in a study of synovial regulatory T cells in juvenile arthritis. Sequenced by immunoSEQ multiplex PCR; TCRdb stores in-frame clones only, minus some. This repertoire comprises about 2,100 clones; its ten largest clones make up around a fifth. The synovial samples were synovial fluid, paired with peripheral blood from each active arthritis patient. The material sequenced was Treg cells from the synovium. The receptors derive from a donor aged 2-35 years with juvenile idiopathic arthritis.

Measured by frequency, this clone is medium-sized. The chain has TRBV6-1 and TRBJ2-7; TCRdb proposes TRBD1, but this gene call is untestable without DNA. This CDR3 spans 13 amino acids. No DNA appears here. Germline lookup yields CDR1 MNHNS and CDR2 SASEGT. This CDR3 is CASSMGQVYEQYF.

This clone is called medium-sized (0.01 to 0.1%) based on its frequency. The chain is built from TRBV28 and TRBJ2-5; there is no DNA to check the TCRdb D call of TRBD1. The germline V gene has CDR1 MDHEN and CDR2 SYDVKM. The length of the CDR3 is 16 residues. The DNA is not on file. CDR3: CASSSPGQGRQETQYF.

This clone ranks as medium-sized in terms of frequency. CDR3 in amino acids: CASSSRQGPTDTQYF. This chain links TRBV5-1 with TRBJ2-3; TCRdb picks TRBD1, but there is no DNA to check that call. The germline V gene encodes CDR1 SGHRS and CDR2 YFSETQ. The CDR3 contains 15 residues. Only the protein is on record.

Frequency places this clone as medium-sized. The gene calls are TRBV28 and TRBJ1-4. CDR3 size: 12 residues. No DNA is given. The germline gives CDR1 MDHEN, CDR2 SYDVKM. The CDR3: CASSFYNEKLFF. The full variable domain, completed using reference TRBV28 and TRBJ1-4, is DVKVTQSSRYLVKRTGEKVFLECVQDMDHENMFWYRQDPGLGLRLIYFSYDVKMKEKGDIPEGYSVSREKKERFSLILESASTNQTSMYLCASSFYNEKLFFGSGTQLSVL.

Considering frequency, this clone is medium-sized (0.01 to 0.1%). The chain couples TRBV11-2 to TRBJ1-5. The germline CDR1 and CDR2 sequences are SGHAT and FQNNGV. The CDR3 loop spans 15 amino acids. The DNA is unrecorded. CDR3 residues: CASSLEGVGGQPQHF. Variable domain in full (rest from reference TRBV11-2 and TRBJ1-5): EAGVAQSPRYKIIEKRQSVAFWCNPISGHATLYWYQQILGQGPKLLIQFQNNGVVDDSQLPKDRFSAERLKGVDSTLKIQPAKLEDSAVYLCASSLEGVGGQPQHFGDGTRLSIL.

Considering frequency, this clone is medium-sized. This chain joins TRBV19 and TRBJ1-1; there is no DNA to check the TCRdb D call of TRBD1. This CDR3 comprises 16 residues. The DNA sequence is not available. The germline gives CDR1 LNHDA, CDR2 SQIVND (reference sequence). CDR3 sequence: CASRKGQGEKNTEAFF.

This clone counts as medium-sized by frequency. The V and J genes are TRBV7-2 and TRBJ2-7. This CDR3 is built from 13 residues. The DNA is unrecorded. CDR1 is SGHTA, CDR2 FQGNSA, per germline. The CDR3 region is CASSAPARAEQYF.

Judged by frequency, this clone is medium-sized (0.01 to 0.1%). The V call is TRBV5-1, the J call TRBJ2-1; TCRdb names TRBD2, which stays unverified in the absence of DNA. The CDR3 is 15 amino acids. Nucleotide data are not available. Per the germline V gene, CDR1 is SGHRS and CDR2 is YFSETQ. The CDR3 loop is CASSSGLAGNNEQFF.

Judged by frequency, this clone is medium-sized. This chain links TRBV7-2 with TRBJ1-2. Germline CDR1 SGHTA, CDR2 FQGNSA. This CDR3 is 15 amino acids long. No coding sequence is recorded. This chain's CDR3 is CASSSPPSPVYGYTF.

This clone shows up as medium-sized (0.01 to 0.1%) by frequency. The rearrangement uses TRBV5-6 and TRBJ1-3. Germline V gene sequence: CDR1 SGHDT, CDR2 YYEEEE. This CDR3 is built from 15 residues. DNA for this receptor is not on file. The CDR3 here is CASSFGGGAGNTIYF.

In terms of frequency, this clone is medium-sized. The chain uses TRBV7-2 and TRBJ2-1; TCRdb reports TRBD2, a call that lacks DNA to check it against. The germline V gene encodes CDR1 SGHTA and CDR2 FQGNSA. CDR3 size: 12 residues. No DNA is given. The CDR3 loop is CASSLAAPGQFF. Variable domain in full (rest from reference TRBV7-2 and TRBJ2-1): GAGVSQSPSNKVTEKGKDVELRCDPISGHTALYWYRQSLGQGLEFLIYFQGNSAPDKSGLPSDRFSAERTGGSVSTLTIQRTQQEDSAVYLCASSLAAPGQFFGPGTRLTVL.

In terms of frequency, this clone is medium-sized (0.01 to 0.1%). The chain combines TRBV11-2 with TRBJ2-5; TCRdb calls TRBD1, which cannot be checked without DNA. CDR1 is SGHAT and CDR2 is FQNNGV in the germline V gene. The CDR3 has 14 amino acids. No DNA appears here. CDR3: CASSQLTGKETQYF.

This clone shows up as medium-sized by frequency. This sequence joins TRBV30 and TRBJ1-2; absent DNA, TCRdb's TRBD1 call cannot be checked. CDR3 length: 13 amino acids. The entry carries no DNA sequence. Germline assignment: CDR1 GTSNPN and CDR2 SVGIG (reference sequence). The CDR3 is CAWSADRGYGYTF.

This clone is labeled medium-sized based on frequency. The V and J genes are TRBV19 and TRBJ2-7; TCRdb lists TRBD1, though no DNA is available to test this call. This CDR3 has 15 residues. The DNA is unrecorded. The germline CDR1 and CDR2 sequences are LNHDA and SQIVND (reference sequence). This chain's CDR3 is CASSIDGTGGLEQYF.

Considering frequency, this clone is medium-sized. CDR3: CAIIGTRSLNEQFF. The V gene is TRBV19, the J gene TRBJ2-1; TCRdb's assignment of TRBD2 cannot be checked, as there is no DNA. Germline loops: CDR1 LNHDA, CDR2 SQIVND (reference sequence). The CDR3 has 14 residues. No coding sequence is recorded. The full variable domain, with the rest looked up from reference TRBV19 and TRBJ2-1, is DGGITQSPKYLFRKEGQNVTLSCEQNLNHDAMYWYRQDPGQGLRLIYYSQIVNDFQKGDIAEGYSVSREKKESFPLTVTSAQKNPTAFYLCAIIGTRSLNEQFFGPGTRLTVL.

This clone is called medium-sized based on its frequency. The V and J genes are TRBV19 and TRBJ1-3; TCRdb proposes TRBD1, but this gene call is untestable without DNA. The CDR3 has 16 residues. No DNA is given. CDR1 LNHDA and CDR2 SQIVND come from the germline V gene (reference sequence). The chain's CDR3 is CASSIDHRGPGNTIYF.